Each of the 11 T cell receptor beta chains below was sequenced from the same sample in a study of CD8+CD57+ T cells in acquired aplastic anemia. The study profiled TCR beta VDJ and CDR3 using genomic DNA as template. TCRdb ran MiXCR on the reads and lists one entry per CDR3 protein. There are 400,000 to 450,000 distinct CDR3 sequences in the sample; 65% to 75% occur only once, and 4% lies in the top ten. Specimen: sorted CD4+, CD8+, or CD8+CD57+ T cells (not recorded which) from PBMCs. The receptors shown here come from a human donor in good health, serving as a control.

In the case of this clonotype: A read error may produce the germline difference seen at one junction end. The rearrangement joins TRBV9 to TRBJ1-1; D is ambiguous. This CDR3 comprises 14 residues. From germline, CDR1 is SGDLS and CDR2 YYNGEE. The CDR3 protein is CASSVDQRLANEIF. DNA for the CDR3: TGTGCCAGCAGCGTAGACCAGAGGTTGGCTAATGAAATCTTT.

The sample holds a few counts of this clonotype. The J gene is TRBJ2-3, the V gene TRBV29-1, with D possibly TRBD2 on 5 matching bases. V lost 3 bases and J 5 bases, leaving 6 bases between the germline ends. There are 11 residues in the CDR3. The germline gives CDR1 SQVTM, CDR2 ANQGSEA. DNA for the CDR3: TGCAGCGTTGATCGGGGAGATACGCAGTATTTT. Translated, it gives CSVDRGDTQYF.

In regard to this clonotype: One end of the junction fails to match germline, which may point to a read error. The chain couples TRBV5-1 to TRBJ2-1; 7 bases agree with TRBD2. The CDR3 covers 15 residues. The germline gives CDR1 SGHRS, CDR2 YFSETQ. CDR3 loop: CASRQGTGGYNEQFF. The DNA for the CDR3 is TGTGCCAGCAGGCAAGGTACCGGGGGGTACAATGAGCAGTTCTTC. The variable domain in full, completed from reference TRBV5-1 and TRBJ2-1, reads KAGVTQTPRYLIKTRGQQVTLSCSPISGHRSVSWYQQTPGQGLQFLFEYFSETQRNKGNFPGRFSGRQFSNSRSEMNVSTLELGDSALYLCASRQGTGGYNEQFFGPGTRLTVL.

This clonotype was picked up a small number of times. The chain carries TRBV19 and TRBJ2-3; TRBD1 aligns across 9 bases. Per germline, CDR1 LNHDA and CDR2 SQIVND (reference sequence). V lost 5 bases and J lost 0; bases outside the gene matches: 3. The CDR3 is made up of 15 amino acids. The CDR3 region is CASSGGQGSTDTQYF. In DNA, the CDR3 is TGTGCCAGTAGTGGGGGACAGGGCAGCACAGATACGCAGTATTTT.

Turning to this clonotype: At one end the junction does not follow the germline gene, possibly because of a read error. The CDR3 region is CASSLGSEGATGYTF. Here the CDR3 DNA reads TGTGCTAGCAGCTTAGGTAGTGAGGGTGCAACTGGCTACACCTTC. V usage is TRBV7-4 and J usage is TRBJ1-2; D gene unclear. Per the germline V gene, CDR1 is SGHVT and CDR2 is SQSDAQ. The CDR3 consists of 15 residues.

CDR3: CSARDGQPSTDTQYF. The CDR3 DNA reads as TGCAGTGCTAGAGATGGCCAGCCGAGCACAGATACGCAGTATTTT. The genes are TRBV20-1 and TRBJ2-3; no firm D call. Germline CDR1 DFQATT, CDR2 SNEGSKA (reference sequence). The CDR3 contains 15 residues. V gave up 0 bases and J gave up 0 bases, with 10 bases separating them.

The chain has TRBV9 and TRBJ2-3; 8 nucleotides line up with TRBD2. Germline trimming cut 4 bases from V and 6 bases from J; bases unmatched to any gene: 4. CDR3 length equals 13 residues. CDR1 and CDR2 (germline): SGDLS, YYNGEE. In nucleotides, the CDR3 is TGTGCCAGCAGCCGGGGGGGGTCCGATACGCAGTATTTT. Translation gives CASSRGGSDTQYF.

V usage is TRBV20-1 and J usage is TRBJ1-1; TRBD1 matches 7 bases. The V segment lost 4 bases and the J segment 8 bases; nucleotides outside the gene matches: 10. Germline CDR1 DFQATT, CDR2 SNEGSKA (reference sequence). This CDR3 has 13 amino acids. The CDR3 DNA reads TGCAGTGCTAAGGGGACAGCGGGGAACGAAGCTTTCTTT. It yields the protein CSAKGTAGNEAFF.

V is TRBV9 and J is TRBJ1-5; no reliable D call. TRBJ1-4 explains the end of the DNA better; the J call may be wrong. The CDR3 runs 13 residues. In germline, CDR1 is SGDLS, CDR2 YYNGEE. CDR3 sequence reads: CASSGSIDEKLFF. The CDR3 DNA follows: TGTGCCAGCAGCGGGTCCATTGATGAAAAACTGTTTTTT.

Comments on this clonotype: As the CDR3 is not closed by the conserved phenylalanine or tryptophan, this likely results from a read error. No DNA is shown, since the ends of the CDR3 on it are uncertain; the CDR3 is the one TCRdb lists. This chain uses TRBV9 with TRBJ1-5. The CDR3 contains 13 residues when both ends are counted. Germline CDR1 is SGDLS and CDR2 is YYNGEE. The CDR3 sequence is CASSPRRAERHNV.

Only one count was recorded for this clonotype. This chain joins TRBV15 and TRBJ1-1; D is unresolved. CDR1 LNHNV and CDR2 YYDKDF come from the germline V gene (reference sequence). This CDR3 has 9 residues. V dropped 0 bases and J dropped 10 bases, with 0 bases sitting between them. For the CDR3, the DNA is TGTGCCACCAGCAGAGAAGCTTTCTTT. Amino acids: CATSREAFF.